Below are 16 T cell receptor beta chains sequenced from a single sample in a study of blood T cells in healthy people across ages. Primers used in a second PCR of roughly 6 to 11 cycles were a sample-barcoded 5' primer and a J-beta primer mix. TCRdb reanalysed the 5' RACE reads using MiXCR and keeps one entry per CDR3 protein. The sample shows 540,000 or so distinct CDR3 sequences, around 24% of them seen only once. The same specimen was also included in a second study, on T cells of mothers and their children.

Specimen: blood. These receptors came from a boy younger than 18 in good health.

This clonotype was counted ten times or more. The CDR3 loop is CASSQEAGQGNHEQYF. The CDR3 bases are TGTGCCAGCTCACAAGAGGCGGGACAGGGGAACCACGAGCAGTACTTC. The J gene is TRBJ2-7, the V gene TRBV18, with 10 bases lining up with TRBD1. CDR1 and CDR2 from the germline V gene are KGHSH and LQKENI. This CDR3 has 16 amino acids. Trimming took 4 bases from V and 5 from J; bases not matched to a gene: 11. Variable domain in full (rest from reference TRBV18 and TRBJ2-7): NAGVMQNPRHLVRRRGQEARLRCSPMKGHSHVYWYRQLPEEGLKFMVYLQKENIIDESGMPKERFSAEFPKEGPSILRIQQVVRGDSAAYFCASSQEAGQGNHEQYFGPGTRLTVT.

The chain employs TRBV4-2 and TRBJ2-1; TRBD1 aligns across 8 bases. The CDR3 runs to 18 residues. Germline trimming cut 0 bases from V and 1 base from J; bases unmatched to any gene: 8. CDR1 is LGHNA, CDR2 YNFKEQ, per germline. The DNA of the CDR3 is TGTGCCAGCAGCCAAGAGAGGCAGGGGGCGATTTCCTACAATGAGCAGTTCTTC. Translating it yields CASSQERQGAISYNEQFF.

This rearrangement joins TRBV7-9 to TRBJ2-5; D might be TRBD1 or TRBD2, each matching 5 bases. Near its end, the DNA agrees better with TRBJ2-1, so the J call may be wrong. This CDR3 contains 13 residues. CDR1 SEHNR and CDR2 FQNEAQ come from the germline V gene (reference sequence). The CDR3 DNA follows: TGTGCCAGCAGTCTGGGACGAAACGATGAGCAGTTCTTC. This translates into CASSLGRNDEQFF.

The rearrangement uses TRBV25-1 and TRBJ1-5; D gene unclear. V was trimmed by 3 bases and J by 1 base, leaving 16 bases between them. The CDR3 consists of 17 residues. CDR1 is MGHDK and CDR2 is SYGVNS in the germline V gene. Written as DNA, the CDR3 is TGTGCCAGCAGTGACCTCCTACTAGGAGAAAGCAATCAGCCCCAGCATTTT. It encodes CASSDLLLGESNQPQHF.

This chain joins TRBV3-1 and TRBJ2-1; D ambiguous. The J call may be mistaken, given a closer DNA end match to TRBJ2-5. The CDR3 covers 12 residues. Per germline, CDR1 LGHDT and CDR2 YNNKEL (reference sequence). CDR3 in DNA: TGTGCCAGCAGCCAGTCTGAGGAGACCCAGTACTTC. Its translation is CASSQSEETQYF.

This clonotype turned up a few times. The V call is TRBV7-9, the J call TRBJ2-5, with D possibly being TRBD1 (6 bases). Trimming stripped 5 bases from V and 7 bases from J, with 20 bases between. The CDR3 totals 15 residues. CDR1 and CDR2 from the germline V gene are SEHNR and FQNEAQ (reference sequence). The CDR3 spells CASSPFWTDIRTQYF. CDR3 coding DNA: TGTGCCAGCAGCCCATTCTGGACAGATATACGGACCCAGTACTTC.

The chain employs TRBV5-1 and TRBJ1-2; tentatively, D is TRBD1 (5 bases). CDR3 size: 13 residues. Germline loops: CDR1 SGHRS, CDR2 YFSETQ. Deletions cut 7 bases from V and 4 bases from J, with 14 bases between. Here the CDR3 reads CASGPGSSYGYTF. The CDR3 nucleotides read TGCGCCAGCGGTCCAGGGAGTAGCTATGGCTACACCTTC.

In its sample, this clonotype was seen a few times. The chain uses TRBV28 and TRBJ1-5, with D maybe TRBD1 (5 bases). This CDR3 contains 14 residues. V dropped 8 bases and J dropped 5 bases, with 16 bases sitting between them. CDR1 MDHEN and CDR2 SYDVKM come from the germline V gene. CDR3 in amino acids: CASSRDLAYQPQHF. Written as DNA, the CDR3 is TGTGCCAGCTCAAGGGACCTAGCATATCAGCCCCAGCATTTT.

This clonotype turned up a few times. This chain uses TRBV28 with TRBJ1-6; 7 nucleotides match TRBD1. Per germline, CDR1 MDHEN and CDR2 SYDVKM. The CDR3 contains 17 residues. Trimming took 6 bases from V and 4 from J; bases not matched to a gene: 12. The CDR3 bases are TGTGCCAGCAGGCTTATTGCGTCCAGGGGGTATAATTCACCCCTCCACTTT. As protein: CASRLIASRGYNSPLHF.

This chain uses TRBV6-2 or TRBV6-3 with TRBJ1-2; 7 bases map to TRBD1. Germline trimming cut 4 bases from V and 4 bases from J; bases unmatched to any gene: 12. The germline V gene has CDR1 MNHEY and CDR2 SVGEGT. The length of the CDR3 is 16 residues. The CDR3 spells CASSLSSGTATYGYTF. The CDR3 DNA reads as TGTGCCAGCAGTTTATCTTCCGGGACAGCGACCTATGGCTACACCTTC.

This chain joins TRBV29-1 and TRBJ2-1; weak D call: TRBD2 (5 bases). The V and J ends lost 4 bases and 0 bases respectively, with 7 bases between them. The germline V gene encodes CDR1 SQVTM and CDR2 ANQGSEA. The CDR3 has 13 residues. The DNA for the CDR3 is TGCAGCGTTGCGGGAAGCTCCTACAATGAGCAGTTCTTC. Translation gives CSVAGSSYNEQFF.

This clonotype was detected only a few times. The V and J genes are TRBV28 and TRBJ2-1, with TRBD2 as a possible D gene (6 bases). The CDR3 is 12 residues long. V was clipped by 7 bases and J by 9 bases, with 13 bases between them. Germline lookup yields CDR1 MDHEN and CDR2 SYDVKM. The CDR3 region is CASTTLGGEQFF. In nucleotides, the CDR3 is TGTGCCAGCACCACCCTCGGGGGTGAGCAGTTCTTC.

This clonotype was observed a handful of times. The rearrangement joins TRBV3-1 to TRBJ2-6; D gene unclear. The germline CDR1 and CDR2 sequences are LGHDT and YNNKEL (reference sequence). The CDR3 is made up of 15 amino acids. Trimming pared 6 bases from V and 0 bases from J, leaving 9 bases between. The CDR3 spells CASRQSDSGANVLTF. CDR3 bases: TGTGCCAGCAGACAGTCAGACTCTGGGGCCAACGTCCTGACTTTC.

The sample holds a few counts of this clonotype. V usage is TRBV12-3 or TRBV12-4 and J usage is TRBJ2-2; TRBD2 might be the D (6 bases). Trimming took off 3 bases at V and 3 bases at J, with 11 bases between the two ends. The CDR3 contains 15 residues. The CDR3 spells CASSFPGSDTGELFF. Here the CDR3 DNA reads TGTGCCAGCAGTTTTCCCGGGAGTGACACCGGGGAGCTGTTTTTT.

This clonotype was picked up a small number of times. CDR3 bases: TGTGCCAGCAGCTTAGCTTACGGGGGGACGGAGCAGAGCATCACTGAAGCTTTCTTT. Protein sequence: CASSLAYGGTEQSITEAFF. This chain uses TRBV7-2 with TRBJ1-1, with TRBD1 as a possible D gene (5 bases). Trimming removed 0 bases at V and 4 bases at J, with 24 bases between. The CDR3 covers 19 residues. Germline loops: CDR1 SGHTA, CDR2 FQGNSA.

J is TRBJ2-3 and V is TRBV28, with D possibly being TRBD1 (6 bases). V lost 2 bases, J lost 4 bases, and 10 bases lay in between. Germline V gene lookup returns CDR1 MDHEN and CDR2 SYDVKM. The CDR3 runs to 14 residues. The CDR3 here is CASSLQQGPDTQYF. Written as DNA, the CDR3 is TGTGCCAGCAGTTTACAACAGGGACCAGATACGCAGTATTTT.